There are a few counts of the clone carrying this T cell receptor beta chain. No antigen is known for it. Repertoires were generated with immunoSEQ multiplex PCR, while TCRdb's copy carries only in-frame clones and drops some. The top ten clones hold 3% of a sample with 90,000 to 120,000 clones, over 75% of them seen once. This sample is part of a study of cytomegalovirus exposure and HLA in healthy donors. About the study: A later analysis reported the roughly 120 validation repertoires used the same platform as the approximately 660 first-cohort repertoires. Study findings and constraints: The majority of TCR sequences were rare, yet some public TCRs appeared in many donors. For cytomegalovirus status, the classifier reportedly gave diagnoses with high specificity and sensitivity. According to a subsequent analysis, TCR clusters from the first cohort were inclined to appear together in the 120 validation repertoires.

V was clipped by 2 bases and J by 6 bases, with 10 bases between them. CDR3 length: 13 amino acids. Germline lookup yields CDR1 MNHEY and CDR2 SVGAGI. V gene TRBV6-5 combines with J gene TRBJ1-2, with D perhaps matching TRBD1 (5 bases). This clonotype was obtained from a woman in her late teens or twenties in good health and CMV-seronegative. Sequences were obtained from PBMCs. DNA for the CDR3: TGTGCCAGCAGTTACGGTGGGGCGGATGGCTACACCTTC. This sequence encodes CASSYGGADGYTF.